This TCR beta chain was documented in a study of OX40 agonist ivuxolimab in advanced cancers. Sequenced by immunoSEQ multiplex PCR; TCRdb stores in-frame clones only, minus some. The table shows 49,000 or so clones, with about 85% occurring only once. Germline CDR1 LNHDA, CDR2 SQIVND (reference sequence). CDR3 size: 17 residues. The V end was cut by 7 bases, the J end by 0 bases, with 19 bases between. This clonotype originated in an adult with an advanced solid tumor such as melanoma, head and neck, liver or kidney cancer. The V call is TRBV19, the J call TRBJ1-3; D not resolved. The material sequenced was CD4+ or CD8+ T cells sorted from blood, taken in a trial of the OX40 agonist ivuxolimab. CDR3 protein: CASTRSNLPFSGNTIYF. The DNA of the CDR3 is TGTGCCAGTACCCGTAGCAACTTACCTTTCTCTGGAAACACCATATATTTT.